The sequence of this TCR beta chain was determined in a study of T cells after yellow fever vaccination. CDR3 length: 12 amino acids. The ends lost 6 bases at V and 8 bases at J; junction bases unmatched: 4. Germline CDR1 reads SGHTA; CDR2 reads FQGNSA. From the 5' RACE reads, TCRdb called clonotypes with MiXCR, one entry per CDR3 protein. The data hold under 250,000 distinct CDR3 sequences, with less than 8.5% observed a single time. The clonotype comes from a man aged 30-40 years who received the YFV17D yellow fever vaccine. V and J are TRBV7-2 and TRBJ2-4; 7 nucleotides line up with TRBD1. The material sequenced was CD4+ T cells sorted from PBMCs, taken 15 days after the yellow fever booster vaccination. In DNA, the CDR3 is TGTGCCAGCAGACCAGGGGGTTACATTCAGTACTTC. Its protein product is CASRPGGYIQYF.